The clone carrying this T cell receptor beta chain was observed a handful of times. This sample is drawn from a study of patients and donors after allogeneic stem cell transplantation. Trimming left V 6 bases short and J 6 bases short, with 9 bases between. The CDR3 covers 12 residues. Germline values: CDR1 SNHLY, CDR2 FYNNEI. Each CDR3 protein is one row after TCRdb ran MiXCR on the RT-PCR reads. The sample carries some 160,000 distinct CDR3 sequences, roughly 24% recorded once. Material for sequencing was blood, either unsorted or a sorted T cell fraction (not recorded which). The V and J genes are TRBV2 and TRBJ2-1; maybe TRBD2 (7 bases). This TCR came from a human donor who was either an allogeneic HSCT recipient or a stem cell or donor lymphocyte infusion donor (not recorded which). It is not recorded whose cells these are; they may come from a transplant donor. The CDR3 DNA reads as TGTGCCAGCAGGGGAGGGGGCAATGAGCAGTTCTTC. Residues: CASRGGGNEQFF.